The 24 T cell receptor beta chains listed next were all sequenced from one sample in a study of cytomegalovirus exposure and HLA in healthy donors. Use of 60 Vbeta and 13 Jbeta primers characterized the PCR. Clones were sequenced by immunoSEQ multiplex PCR, and TCRdb holds only the in-frame ones, with some missing. The sample holds some 130,000 clones, over 60% seen once. The source material was PBMCs. These receptors were collected from a male donor in good health and CMV-seropositive.

The chain joins TRBV6-1 to TRBJ2-2; TRBD2 matches 15 bases. Looked up from germline, CDR1 is MNHNS and CDR2 is SASEGT. There are 15 residues in the CDR3. V shed 6 bases and J 7 bases; nucleotides not matched to a gene: 3. The CDR3 sequence: CASRGTSGGIGELFF. The CDR3 DNA sequence: TGTGCCAGCAGGGGGACTAGCGGGGGGATCGGGGAGCTGTTTTTT.

The chain employs TRBV11-2 and TRBJ2-2, with a weak D call TRBD1 (6 bases). V lost 4 bases and J lost 0, with 12 bases in between. CDR3 size: 16 residues. Germline V gives CDR1 SGHAT, CDR2 FQNNGV. The CDR3 nucleotides are TGTGCCAGCAGCTCCTGGACAGAATCGAACACCGGGGAGCTGTTTTTT. Translated: CASSSWTESNTGELFF.

The chain recombines TRBV7-9 with TRBJ1-3, with a possible D match to TRBD1 (5 bases). CDR1 and CDR2 from the germline V gene are SEHNR and FQNEAQ (reference sequence). Trimming removed 0 bases at V and 2 bases at J, with 5 bases between. This CDR3 has 14 residues. This chain's CDR3 is CASSLAGAGNTIYF. The CDR3 DNA reads as TGTGCCAGCAGCTTAGCAGGGGCTGGAAACACCATATATTTT.

The V and J genes are TRBV4-2 and TRBJ2-3; 10 nucleotides line up with TRBD2. Looked up from germline, CDR1 is LGHNA and CDR2 is YNFKEQ. The CDR3 sequence is 17 residues long. V lost 3 bases and J lost 1; bases outside the gene matches: 7. For the CDR3, the DNA is TGTGCCAGCAGCCACCGATTAGGACTAGCGGGCACAGATACGCAGTATTTT. Its protein product is CASSHRLGLAGTDTQYF.

The V call is TRBV7-2, the J call TRBJ1-1, with 7 bases that match TRBD1. The CDR3 runs 17 residues. In germline, CDR1 is SGHTA, CDR2 FQGNSA. The V segment lost 4 bases and the J segment 0 bases; nucleotides outside the gene matches: 11. The DNA for the CDR3 is TGTGCCAGCAGCTCACCCGGGACAGACGACCTGAACACTGAAGCTTTCTTT. This gives the protein CASSSPGTDDLNTEAFF.

The rearrangement links TRBV11-2 to TRBJ2-1, with 9 bases matching TRBD1. CDR3 length equals 16 residues. The V segment lost 5 bases and the J segment 8 bases; nucleotides outside the gene matches: 13. Germline assignment: CDR1 SGHAT and CDR2 FQNNGV. CDR3 nucleotide sequence: TGTGCCAGCAGCCTAGGTCCCGGGGGGACAGGGCATGAGCAGTTCTTC. Protein sequence: CASSLGPGGTGHEQFF. Supplemented by reference TRBV11-2 and TRBJ2-1, the full variable domain reads EAGVAQSPRYKIIEKRQSVAFWCNPISGHATLYWYQQILGQGPKLLIQFQNNGVVDDSQLPKDRFSAERLKGVDSTLKIQPAKLEDSAVYLCASSLGPGGTGHEQFFGPGTRLTVL.

This chain links TRBV11-2 with TRBJ2-1; D might be TRBD2 (5 bases). Trimming took 4 bases from V and 9 from J, leaving 16 bases between them. The germline V gene has CDR1 SGHAT and CDR2 FQNNGV. The CDR3 extends over 14 amino acids. CDR3 DNA: TGTGCCAGCAGCTCCCAGGCGCCGGGGTTTGAGCAGTTCTTC. Its protein product is CASSSQAPGFEQFF.

This chain connects TRBV27 to TRBJ2-1, with 7 positions matching TRBD2. There are 13 residues in the CDR3. Per the germline V gene, CDR1 is MNHEY and CDR2 is SMNVEV (reference sequence). Trimming removed 4 bases from V and 7 bases from J; junction bases left unmatched: 4. The DNA for the CDR3 is TGTGCCAGCAGTTGGGCGGGGGAGAATGAGCAGTTCTTC. It translates to CASSWAGENEQFF.

This chain connects TRBV4-2 to TRBJ2-1, with a possible D match to TRBD2 (7 bases). Between the trimmed V and J ends, which lost 9 bases and 4 bases, there was a span of 13 bases. The CDR3 is 13 amino acids. Germline V lookup: CDR1 LGHNA, CDR2 YNFKEQ. CDR3 bases: TGTGCCAGAAAGGGGGGGGGATACAATGAGCAGTTCTTC. It codes for CARKGGGYNEQFF.

The CDR3 sequence: CASSLELGGTGELFF. CDR3 bases: TGTGCCAGCAGCTTGGAACTAGGGGGCACCGGGGAGCTGTTTTTT. This chain links TRBV5-4 with TRBJ2-2, with D maybe TRBD1 (6 bases). Trimming left V 0 bases short and J 4 bases short, with 10 bases between. The germline gives CDR1 SGHNT, CDR2 YYREEE (reference sequence). The CDR3 consists of 15 residues.

A note on this clone: Other DNA sequences in the sample encode the same CDR3. The CDR3 loop reads CASSLVTGGGEQYF. The CDR3 DNA reads as TGTGCCAGCAGTTTAGTTACAGGGGGAGGCGAGCAGTACTTC. V gene TRBV27 combines with J gene TRBJ2-7, with 8 bases that match TRBD1. This CDR3 contains 14 residues. V dropped 2 bases and J dropped 6; count of bases not matched to a gene: 6. From germline, CDR1 is MNHEY and CDR2 SMNVEV (reference sequence).

This sequence joins TRBV15 and TRBJ2-7, with 7 bases aligning to TRBD1. V shed 0 bases and J 2 bases; nucleotides not matched to a gene: 10. The CDR3 consists of 17 residues. CDR1 is LNHNV and CDR2 is YYDKDF in the germline V gene (reference sequence). The CDR3 loop reads CATSRERTGRVTYEQYF. In DNA, the CDR3 is TGTGCCACCAGCAGAGAGAGGACAGGTCGTGTAACCTACGAGCAGTACTTC.

The CDR3 loop reads CASSPRTSVTDTQYF. CDR3 nucleotides: TGTGCCAGCAGCCCCCGGACTAGCGTGACAGATACGCAGTATTTT. The genes are TRBV7-9 and TRBJ2-3, with 9 bases that match TRBD2. This CDR3 has 15 residues. The V gene end was trimmed by 5 bases and the J gene end by 3 bases; junction bases not matched to a gene: 6. Germline loops: CDR1 SEHNR, CDR2 FQNEAQ (reference sequence).

The chain links TRBV11-2 to TRBJ1-1, with 7 bases fitting TRBD1. In germline, CDR1 is SGHAT, CDR2 FQNNGV. V shed 5 bases and J 3 bases; nucleotides not matched to a gene: 3. The CDR3 sequence is 13 residues long. CDR3: CASSLTGDTEAFF. The CDR3 bases are TGTGCCAGCAGCCTTACAGGGGACACTGAAGCTTTCTTT.

The chain uses TRBV19 and TRBJ2-7; D is possibly TRBD1 (6 bases). The CDR3 runs 16 residues. The V and J ends lost 5 bases and 1 base respectively, with 18 bases between them. Germline loops: CDR1 LNHDA, CDR2 SQIVND (reference sequence). CDR3 DNA: TGTGCCAGTAGTCCTTCACAGGGATCAGGATCCTACGAGCAGTACTTC. Translated, it gives CASSPSQGSGSYEQYF. The full variable domain, completed using reference TRBV19 and TRBJ2-7, is DGGITQSPKYLFRKEGQNVTLSCEQNLNHDAMYWYRQDPGQGLRLIYYSQIVNDFQKGDIAEGYSVSREKKESFPLTVTSAQKNPTAFYLCASSPSQGSGSYEQYFGPGTRLTVT.

CDR3 nucleotide sequence: TGTGCCAGCAGCCTCTCGGGAGACTACTACGAGCAGTACTTC. It encodes CASSLSGDYYEQYF. The chain employs TRBV14 and TRBJ2-7; D may be TRBD2 (6 bases). Trimming pared 4 bases from V and 3 bases from J, leaving 13 bases between. The CDR3 covers 14 residues. Germline V CDR1 and CDR2: SGHDN, FVKESK.

This clone has a handful of counts. CDR3 sequence: CASSFSGSSYNEQFF. CDR3 nucleotide sequence: TGTGCCAGCAGTTTTAGCGGGAGTTCCTACAATGAGCAGTTCTTC. The chain has TRBV6-5 and TRBJ2-1; 9 bases line up with TRBD2. CDR3 size: 15 residues. Trimming removed 4 bases from V and 1 base from J; junction bases left unmatched: 2. CDR1 is MNHEY and CDR2 is SVGAGI in the germline V gene.

The chain employs TRBV28 and TRBJ2-7; TRBD2 matches 8 bases. The CDR3 is 14 residues long. J was trimmed by 3 bases and V by 5 bases; bases with no gene match: 6. Per germline, CDR1 MDHEN and CDR2 SYDVKM. CDR3 residues: CASSGQREIYEQYF. The CDR3, as DNA: TGTGCCAGCAGTGGCCAGCGGGAGATCTACGAGCAGTACTTC.

The chain employs TRBV19 and TRBJ2-7; 11 bases line up with TRBD1. The junction had 7 bases not matched to a gene; V was cut back by 10 bases and J by 5 bases. The germline gives CDR1 LNHDA, CDR2 SQIVND (reference sequence). The CDR3 sequence is 13 residues long. CDR3 in amino acids: CATQDRGRDEQYF. The CDR3 DNA reads TGTGCCACCCAGGACAGGGGGCGAGACGAGCAGTACTTC.

The chain combines TRBV7-3 with TRBJ1-1; no clear D. V was trimmed by 7 bases and J by 2 bases, leaving 14 bases between them. There are 14 residues in the CDR3. CDR1 and CDR2 from the germline V gene are SGHTA and FQGTGA. Written as DNA, the CDR3 is TGTGCCAGCAACCAAGGAGGTATCAACACTGAAGCTTTCTTT. This sequence encodes CASNQGGINTEAFF.

The chain combines TRBV5-1 with TRBJ1-2; TRBD1 agrees at 7 bases. V trimming: 2 bases; J trimming: 7 bases; junction bases outside the gene matches: 11. The CDR3 has 15 amino acids. The germline CDR1 and CDR2 sequences are SGHRS and YFSETQ. CDR3 sequence reads: CASSFDNTGDSGYTF. The CDR3 nucleotides read TGCGCCAGCAGCTTCGATAACACAGGGGATTCTGGCTACACCTTC.

The CDR3 DNA is TGTGCCAGCAGTTTATCCGTTGGCAGAACCTACGAGCAGTACTTC. Protein product: CASSLSVGRTYEQYF. The gene calls are TRBV27 and TRBJ2-7; D is undetermined. CDR1 is MNHEY, CDR2 SMNVEV, per germline (reference sequence). The ends were cut back, 0 bases at V and 2 bases at J, with 11 bases in the middle. CDR3 size: 15 residues.

This clone occurred a few times. The chain joins TRBV5-1 to TRBJ2-7, with D uncertain. Looked up from germline, CDR1 is SGHRS and CDR2 is YFSETQ. This CDR3 has 13 amino acids. Trimming took 3 bases from V and 0 from J, leaving 7 bases between them. The CDR3 nucleotides read TGCGCCAGCAGCTCTTGGAGCTCCTACGAGCAGTACTTC. Translating it yields CASSSWSSYEQYF.

This clone was recorded a few times. V and J are TRBV11-2 and TRBJ2-7; 7 nucleotides align to TRBD2. Germline loops: CDR1 SGHAT, CDR2 FQNNGV. The ends lost 5 bases at V and 3 bases at J; junction bases unmatched: 10. The CDR3 extends over 15 amino acids. The CDR3 loop is CASSPLPGLYYEQYF. The CDR3 region has the DNA TGTGCCAGCAGCCCCCTACCGGGACTATACTACGAGCAGTACTTC.